A single T cell receptor beta chain is shown here with its context. Its specificity is not known. The data were taken from a study of identical twins. This CDR3 has 15 residues. The germline V gene has CDR1 MGHRA and CDR2 YSYEKL. V was cut by 1 base and J by 0 bases, with 7 bases left in between. Findings and caveats of the study: Twin pairs' shared out-of-frame alpha sequences were enriched in low generation probability.

A template switching step contributed a universal primer site, while unique molecular identifiers were present in the cDNA. MiXCR, applied by TCRdb to the 5' RACE reads, yields one record per CDR3 protein. The repertoire includes about 530,000 distinct CDR3 sequences, roughly 15% of them detected once, and about 0.4% sits in the top ten. These data were also filed under a second study, of yellow fever vaccine responses in identical twins.

Material for sequencing was CD4+ T cells sorted from blood. The clonotype originates from a young woman in good health. J is TRBJ2-1 and V is TRBV4-1; D possibly corresponds to TRBD2 (5 bases). The CDR3, as DNA: TGCGCCAGCAGCCAAGTAGGGAGCTCCTACAATGAGCAGTTCTTC. It translates to CASSQVGSSYNEQFF.